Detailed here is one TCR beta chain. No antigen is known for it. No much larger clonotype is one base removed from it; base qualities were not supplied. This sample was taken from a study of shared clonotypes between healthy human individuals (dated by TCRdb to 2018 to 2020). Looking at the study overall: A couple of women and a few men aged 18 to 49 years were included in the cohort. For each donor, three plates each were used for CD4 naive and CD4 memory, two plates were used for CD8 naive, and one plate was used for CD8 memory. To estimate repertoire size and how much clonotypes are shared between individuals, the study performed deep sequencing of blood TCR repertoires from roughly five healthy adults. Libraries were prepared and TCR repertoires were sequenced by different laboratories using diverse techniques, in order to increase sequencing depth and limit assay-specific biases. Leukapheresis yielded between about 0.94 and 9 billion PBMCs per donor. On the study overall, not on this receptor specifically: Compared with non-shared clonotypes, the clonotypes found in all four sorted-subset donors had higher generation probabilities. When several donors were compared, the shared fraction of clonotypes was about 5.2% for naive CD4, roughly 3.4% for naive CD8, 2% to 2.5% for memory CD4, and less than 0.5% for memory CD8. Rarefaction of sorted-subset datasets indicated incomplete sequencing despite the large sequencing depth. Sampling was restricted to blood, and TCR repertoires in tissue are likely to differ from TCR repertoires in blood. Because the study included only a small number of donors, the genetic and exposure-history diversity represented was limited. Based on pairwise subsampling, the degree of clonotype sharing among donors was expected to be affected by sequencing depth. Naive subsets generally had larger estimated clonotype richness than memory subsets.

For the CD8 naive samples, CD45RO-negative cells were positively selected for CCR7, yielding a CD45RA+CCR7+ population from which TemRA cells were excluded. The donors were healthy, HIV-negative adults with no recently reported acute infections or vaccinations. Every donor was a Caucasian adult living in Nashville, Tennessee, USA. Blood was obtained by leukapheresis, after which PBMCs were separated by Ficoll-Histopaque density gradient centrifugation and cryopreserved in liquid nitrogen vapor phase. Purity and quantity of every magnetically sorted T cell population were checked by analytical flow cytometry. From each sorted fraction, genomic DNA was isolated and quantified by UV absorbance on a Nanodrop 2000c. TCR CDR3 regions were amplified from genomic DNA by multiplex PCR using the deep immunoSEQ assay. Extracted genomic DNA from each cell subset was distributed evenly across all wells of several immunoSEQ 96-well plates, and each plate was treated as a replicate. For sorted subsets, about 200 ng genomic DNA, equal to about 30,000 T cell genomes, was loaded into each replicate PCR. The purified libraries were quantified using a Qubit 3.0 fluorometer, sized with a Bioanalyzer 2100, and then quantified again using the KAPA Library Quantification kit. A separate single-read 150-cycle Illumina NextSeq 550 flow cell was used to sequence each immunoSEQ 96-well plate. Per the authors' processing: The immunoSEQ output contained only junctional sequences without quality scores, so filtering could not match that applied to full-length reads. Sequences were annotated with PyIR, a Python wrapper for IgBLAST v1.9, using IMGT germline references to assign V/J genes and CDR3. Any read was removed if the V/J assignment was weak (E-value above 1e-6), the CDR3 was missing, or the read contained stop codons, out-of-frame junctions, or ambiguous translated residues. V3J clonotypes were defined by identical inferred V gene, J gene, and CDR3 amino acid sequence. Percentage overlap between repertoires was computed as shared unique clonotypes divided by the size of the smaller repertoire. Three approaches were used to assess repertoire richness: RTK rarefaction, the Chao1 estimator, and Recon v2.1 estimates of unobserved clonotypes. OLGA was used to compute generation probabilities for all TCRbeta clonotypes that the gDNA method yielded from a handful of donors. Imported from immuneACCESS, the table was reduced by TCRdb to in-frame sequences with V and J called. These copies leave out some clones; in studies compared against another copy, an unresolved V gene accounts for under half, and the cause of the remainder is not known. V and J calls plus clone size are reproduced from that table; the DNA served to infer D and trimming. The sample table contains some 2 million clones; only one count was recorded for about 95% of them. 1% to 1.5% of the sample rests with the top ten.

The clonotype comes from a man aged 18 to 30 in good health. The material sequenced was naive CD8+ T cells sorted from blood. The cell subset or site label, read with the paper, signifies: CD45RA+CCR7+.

CDR3 protein: CASSAGTSGTYNEQFF. The DNA is as follows: TGTGCCAGCAGCGCCGGGACTAGCGGGACCTACAATGAGCAGTTCTTC. The chain uses TRBV13 and TRBJ2-1; 13 junctional bases match TRBD2. V ends up 5 bases short and J 2 bases short, with an unmatched junction base count of 3. CDR1 and CDR2, looked up from the germline V gene (reference sequence), are PRHDT and FYEKMQ. Reading from cysteine to phenylalanine, the CDR3 counts 16 amino acids. CDR3 DNA only is kept here, 48 bases in frame from base 1. The CDR3 plus the reference TRBV13 and TRBJ2-1 genes for the other parts give the full variable domain: AAGVIQSPRHLIKEKRETATLKCYPIPRHDTVYWYQQGPGQDPQFLISFYEKMQSDKGSIPDRFSAQQFSDYHSELNMSSLELGDSALYFCASSAGTSGTYNEQFFGPGTRLTVL.